The 17 T cell receptor beta chains given below trace back to one sample, sequenced in a study of blood T cell repertoires in COVID-19. Assay: immunoSEQ multiplex PCR; the TCRdb copy retains only in-frame clones and omits some. Of some 230,000 clones in the sample, about 80% were seen once. Sequencing was performed on peripheral blood. All receptors derive from a woman in her twenties or thirties who had recovered from COVID-19.

CDR3 sequence (DNA): TGTGCCAGCAGCTCCACTCTAAACACCATATATTTT. This gives the protein CASSSTLNTIYF. This chain uses TRBV7-9 with TRBJ1-3; D is ambiguous. Deletions cut 4 bases from V and 6 bases from J, with 7 bases between. Germline CDR1 SEHNR, CDR2 FQNEAQ (reference sequence). The CDR3 contains 12 residues.

J is TRBJ1-2 and V is TRBV21-1; the table assigns TRBD1, which was not confirmed against the DNA. TRBV21-1 is annotated as a pseudogene. The CDR3 has 16 amino acids. CDR3 nucleotides: TGTGCCAGCAGCAAAGCGCTGAGAGACAGGTCCTCTGGCTACACCTTC. This codes for CASSKALRDRSSGYTF.

The V gene is TRBV30, the J gene TRBJ1-1; no definite D call. Germline CDR1 and CDR2: GTSNPN and SVGIG (reference sequence). The CDR3 covers 13 residues. Trimming cost V 2 bases and J 0 bases, with 7 bases left between them. The CDR3 region is CAWSKNMNTEAFF. DNA for the CDR3: TGTGCCTGGAGTAAAAACATGAACACTGAAGCTTTCTTT.

This clone was detected once. The rearrangement links TRBV30 to TRBJ2-5, with no clear D. The germline CDR1 and CDR2 sequences are GTSNPN and SVGIG (reference sequence). This CDR3 is built from 13 residues. Trimming stripped 8 bases from V and 2 bases from J, with 15 bases between. The CDR3 is CARRFGGQETQYF. The DNA for the CDR3 is TGTGCCCGTCGGTTTGGCGGTCAAGAGACCCAGTACTTC.

The chain recombines TRBV6-5 with TRBJ1-5; 11 bases agree with TRBD1. The CDR3 length is 15 residues. Germline V CDR1 and CDR2: MNHEY, SVGAGI. V lost 6 bases to trimming and J lost 11 bases; unmatched junction nucleotides: 12. The CDR3 DNA reads as TGTGCCAGCAGATCGGGACAGGGGGGCGCGATGGCCCAGCATTTT. This encodes CASRSGQGGAMAQHF.

The chain has TRBV24-1 and TRBJ1-2; TRBD1 is a possible D gene (5 bases). CDR1 KGHDR and CDR2 SFDVKD come from the germline V gene. CDR3 length: 12 amino acids. The germline V and J ends were trimmed by 9 bases and 8 bases, with 15 bases remaining between them. CDR3 sequence (DNA): TGTGCCACCTCCGTTGGGGCTGAGGGCTACACCTTC. This sequence encodes CATSVGAEGYTF.

This chain connects TRBV6-5 to TRBJ2-3; TRBD2 matches 11 bases. With V trimmed by 8 bases and J by 5 bases, 6 bases remained unmatched. The CDR3 runs 14 residues. Germline CDR1 reads MNHEY; CDR2 reads SVGAGI. CDR3 sequence (DNA): TGTGCCAGCTCATGGCTAGCGGGAGGAGATACGCAGTATTTT. This sequence encodes CASSWLAGGDTQYF.

The chain combines TRBV24-1 with TRBJ2-7, with D tentatively TRBD1 (6 bases). The germline CDR1 and CDR2 sequences are KGHDR and SFDVKD. CDR3 length equals 15 residues. Deletions cut 4 bases from V and 4 bases from J, with 16 bases between. The CDR3 sequence: CATSEGARAGYEQYF. CDR3 nucleotides: TGTGCCACCAGTGAGGGGGCGAGGGCCGGATACGAGCAGTACTTC.

The chain joins TRBV25-1 to TRBJ2-4; D uncertain. V was trimmed by 4 bases and J by 8 bases, leaving 15 bases between them. Germline CDR1 and CDR2: MGHDK and SYGVNS. This CDR3 contains 14 residues. CDR3 loop: CASSGFDLRDIQYF. CDR3 coding DNA: TGTGCCAGCAGTGGCTTTGACCTTCGGGACATTCAGTACTTC.

V is TRBV19 and J is TRBJ2-7; 7 bases agree with TRBD2. The junction had 8 bases not matched to a gene; V was cut back by 1 base and J by 2 bases. The CDR3 length is 16 residues. Germline V lookup: CDR1 LNHDA, CDR2 SQIVND (reference sequence). The CDR3 DNA is TGTGCCAGTAGTATAGGGGCTAGCGGAGGCCCCTACGAGCAGTACTTC. As protein: CASSIGASGGPYEQYF.

V usage is TRBV14 and J usage is TRBJ2-1; a possible D gene is TRBD2 (6 bases). The CDR3 length is 13 residues. V shed 4 bases and J shed 10 bases, with 14 bases lying between them. Per germline, CDR1 SGHDN and CDR2 FVKESK. The CDR3 nucleotides read TGTGCCAGCAGCCCTTGGACTACCATAGAGCAGTTCTTC. Amino acid sequence: CASSPWTTIEQFF. The full variable domain, in which reference TRBV14 and TRBJ2-1 provide the parts outside the CDR3, is EAGVTQFPSHSVIEKGQTVTLRCDPISGHDNLYWYRRVMGKEIKFLLHFVKESKQDESGMPNNRFLAERTGGTYSTLKVQPAELEDSGVYFCASSPWTTIEQFFGPGTRLTVL.

V is TRBV2 and J is TRBJ1-2; 7 nucleotides align to TRBD1. J gave up 4 bases and V 6 bases, and 11 bases lay outside the gene matches. Per germline, CDR1 SNHLY and CDR2 FYNNEI. CDR3 length: 15 amino acids. CDR3 bases: TGTGCCAGCAGGACACAGGGGACCTCTCTCTATGGCTACACCTTC. This translates into CASRTQGTSLYGYTF. The entire variable domain, with the rest obtained from reference TRBV2 and TRBJ1-2, is as follows: EPEVTQTPSHQVTQMGQEVILRCVPISNHLYFYWYRQILGQKVEFLVSFYNNEISEKSEIFDDQFSVERPDGSNFTLKIRSTKLEDSAMYFCASRTQGTSLYGYTFGSGTRLTVV.

This chain connects TRBV19 to TRBJ2-2; 7 nucleotides align to TRBD1. The V segment lost 5 bases and the J segment 4 bases; nucleotides outside the gene matches: 4. In germline, CDR1 is LNHDA, CDR2 SQIVND (reference sequence). The CDR3 has 14 amino acids. The DNA for the CDR3 is TGTGCCAGTAGTCAGACAGGGTTCACCGGGGAGCTGTTTTTT. It specifies CASSQTGFTGELFF.

This clone was counted a few times. This chain connects TRBV4-2 to TRBJ2-7; unclear D gene. The CDR3 is made up of 13 amino acids. Germline V gives CDR1 LGHNA, CDR2 YNFKEQ. Trimming took 0 bases from V and 1 from J, leaving 4 bases between them. The CDR3 sequence: CASSQDISYEQYF. The CDR3 bases are TGTGCCAGCAGCCAAGATATATCCTACGAGCAGTACTTC.

The chain links TRBV7-9 to TRBJ1-3, with TRBD1 matching 7 bases. Trimming removed 4 bases from V and 8 bases from J; junction bases left unmatched: 5. There are 13 residues in the CDR3. From germline, CDR1 is SEHNR and CDR2 FQNEAQ (reference sequence). This CDR3 is CASSSDRVDTIYF. CDR3 DNA: TGTGCCAGCAGCTCCGACAGGGTGGACACCATATATTTT.

This clone was seen only a few times. The rearrangement uses TRBV5-4 and TRBJ2-7; the match to TRBD2 covers 8 bases. V was clipped by 4 bases and J by 1 base; unmatched bases: 4. The CDR3 runs 14 residues. Per germline, CDR1 SGHNT and CDR2 YYREEE (reference sequence). CDR3 region: CASSPGTRSYEQYF. DNA of the CDR3: TGTGCCAGCAGCCCCGGGACTAGATCCTACGAGCAGTACTTC.

The V and J genes are TRBV2 and TRBJ2-1; 10 bases match TRBD2. The CDR3 spans 15 residues. The trim removed 2 bases at V and 3 bases at J, leaving 1 base unmatched. Germline assignment: CDR1 SNHLY and CDR2 FYNNEI. CDR3 sequence reads: CASSELAGDYNEQFF. CDR3 coding DNA: TGTGCCAGCAGTGAACTAGCGGGAGACTACAATGAGCAGTTCTTC.